One and the same sample provided the 20 T cell receptor beta chains below, sequenced in a study of T cell changes during pregnancy in multiple sclerosis. Sequenced by immunoSEQ multiplex PCR; TCRdb stores in-frame clones only, minus some. The sample lists about 37,000 clones; around 90% were seen once. Sequencing was performed on CD4+ T cells from peripheral blood mononuclear cells, taken in the third trimester of pregnancy. Receptor source: a female donor in good health, enrolled as a control in a pregnancy study.

J is TRBJ2-3 and V is TRBV6-6; 7 positions agree with TRBD2. The CDR3 totals 12 residues. Per the germline V gene, CDR1 is MNHNY and CDR2 is SVGAGI (reference sequence). Trimming took 10 bases from V and 1 from J; bases not matched to a gene: 2. CDR3 DNA: TGTGCCATCCGGGGGGGCACAGATACGCAGTATTTT. Encoded protein: CAIRGGTDTQYF.

A note on this clone: One end of the junction fails to match germline, which may point to a read error. V usage is TRBV6-5 and J usage is TRBJ2-1; D not resolved. This CDR3 spans 13 amino acids. Looked up from germline, CDR1 is MNHEY and CDR2 is SVGAGI. In nucleotides, the CDR3 is TGTGCCAGCAGTTATTACTCCAACAATGAGCAGTTCTTC. It yields the protein CASSYYSNNEQFF.

The V call is TRBV14, the J call TRBJ1-6; 10 bases match TRBD1. The J segment lost 9 bases and the V segment lost 1 base, leaving 6 bases of the junction unmatched. The CDR3 consists of 16 residues. In germline, CDR1 is SGHDN, CDR2 FVKESK. The CDR3 nucleotides read TGTGCCAGCAGCCAAGGGTCCTGGACAGGGGGTTCACCCCTCCACTTT. Amino acid sequence: CASSQGSWTGGSPLHF.

In this sample, this clone turned up once. This chain links TRBV5-1 with TRBJ1-3; 8 nucleotides align to TRBD1. V gave up 5 bases and J gave up 4 bases; unmatched junction bases: 8. Germline-derived CDR1 and CDR2 are SGHRS and YFSETQ. CDR3 length: 15 amino acids. The CDR3 DNA reads as TGCGCCAGCAGAACTGACAGGGGAAGAGGAAACACCATATATTTT. Its protein is CASRTDRGRGNTIYF.

In this sample, this clone turned up once. The V gene is TRBV9, the J gene TRBJ2-4; D call uncertain. Trimming removed 0 bases from V and 0 bases from J, with 4 bases in between. Germline CDR1 is SGDLS and CDR2 is YYNGEE. The CDR3 is made up of 14 amino acids. CDR3 loop: CASSVGLAKNIQYF. The CDR3 bases are TGTGCCAGCAGCGTAGGACTAGCCAAAAACATTCAGTACTTC.

The rearrangement uses TRBV6-5 and TRBJ2-7, with D perhaps TRBD1 (6 bases). The V end was cut by 6 bases, the J end by 5 bases, with 14 bases between. The length of the CDR3 is 13 residues. Germline V gene lookup returns CDR1 MNHEY and CDR2 SVGAGI. The CDR3 region has the DNA TGTGCCAGCAGGACGAGGGGGATCAACGAGCAGTACTTC. The encoded protein is CASRTRGINEQYF.

This rearrangement joins TRBV27 to TRBJ1-6, with D unresolved. CDR3 size: 17 residues. The V gene lost 2 bases and the J gene lost 7 bases, with 18 bases spanning the gap. Germline V gives CDR1 MNHEY, CDR2 SMNVEV (reference sequence). CDR3 amino acids: CASSLAVYPGGNSPLHF. The CDR3 nucleotides are TGTGCCAGCAGTTTAGCAGTGTACCCGGGAGGGAATTCACCCCTCCACTTT.

This chain uses TRBV5-1 with TRBJ2-7, with 9 bases identical to TRBD2. The ends lost 2 bases at V and 0 bases at J; junction bases unmatched: 3. CDR1 SGHRS and CDR2 YFSETQ come from the germline V gene. The CDR3 runs to 15 residues. Here the CDR3 reads CASSFSGGSSYEQYF. CDR3 nucleotide sequence: TGCGCCAGCAGCTTTAGCGGGGGCAGCTCCTACGAGCAGTACTTC.

This chain links TRBV28 with TRBJ2-1; the match to TRBD2 covers 11 bases. Per the germline V gene, CDR1 is MDHEN and CDR2 is SYDVKM. J gave up 0 bases and V 5 bases, and 6 bases lay outside the gene matches. The CDR3 extends over 17 amino acids. CDR3 in amino acids: CASSMGLAGGSYNEQFF. CDR3 nucleotides: TGTGCCAGCAGTATGGGGCTAGCGGGAGGCTCCTACAATGAGCAGTTCTTC.

The chain combines TRBV28 with TRBJ2-7, with D maybe TRBD1 (5 bases). The CDR3 is 13 residues long. V was shortened by 2 bases and J by 2 bases, with 7 bases between the two germline ends. Germline-derived CDR1 and CDR2 are MDHEN and SYDVKM. The CDR3 reads CASSLTTAYEQYF. In nucleotides, the CDR3 is TGTGCCAGCAGTTTAACGACAGCCTACGAGCAGTACTTC.

The chain couples TRBV10-3 to TRBJ2-7; D might be TRBD1 or TRBD2, each matching 7 bases. Germline V gene sequence: CDR1 ENHRY, CDR2 SYGVKD. This CDR3 comprises 11 residues. V was cut by 10 bases and J by 6 bases, with 13 bases left in between. CDR3 bases: TGTGCCACCAGGGGGAGGGCCGAGCAGTACTTC. Amino acids: CATRGRAEQYF.

The chain combines TRBV30 with TRBJ1-1; tentative D call: TRBD1 (6 bases). Per germline, CDR1 GTSNPN and CDR2 SVGIG (reference sequence). This CDR3 region has 13 residues. Trimming cost V 2 bases and J 8 bases, with 15 bases left between them. The CDR3 region has the DNA TGTGCCTGGAGTAGGGGGGGTGGAGGAGAAGCTTTCTTT. It encodes CAWSRGGGGEAFF.

As to this clone: In the same sample, other DNA sequences code for this CDR3. The chain recombines TRBV18 with TRBJ2-1; D is unresolved. CDR1 and CDR2 from the germline V gene are KGHSH and LQKENI. The CDR3 spans 12 residues. Trimming cost V 0 bases and J 9 bases, with 6 bases left between them. This chain's CDR3 is CASSPPSGEQFF. In DNA, the CDR3 is TGTGCCAGCTCACCACCTTCGGGTGAGCAGTTCTTC.

The V gene is TRBV29-1, the J gene TRBJ2-3; TRBD2 might be the D (6 bases). The CDR3 has 14 amino acids. Germline CDR1 is SQVTM and CDR2 is ANQGSEA. V was cut by 3 bases and J by 0 bases, with 10 bases left in between. CDR3 region: CSVERGRSTDTQYF. The CDR3 nucleotides are TGCAGCGTTGAGCGGGGAAGAAGCACAGATACGCAGTATTTT.

This clone was observed a single time. The chain uses TRBV7-3 and TRBJ2-5; TRBD2 aligns across 16 bases. CDR3 length: 16 amino acids. The germline CDR1 and CDR2 sequences are SGHTA and FQGTGA. V shed 6 bases, J shed 2 bases, and the junction held 3 bases outside the gene matches. The CDR3 DNA reads as TGTGCCAGCAGTTCGGGACTAGCGGGGGGGCAAGAGACCCAGTACTTC. This translates into CASSSGLAGGQETQYF.

V is TRBV19 and J is TRBJ2-7, with 7 bases identical to TRBD1. The trim removed 4 bases at V and 0 bases at J, leaving 6 bases unmatched. Per germline, CDR1 LNHDA and CDR2 SQIVND (reference sequence). The CDR3 has 15 residues. CDR3 coding DNA: TGTGCCAGTAGTACTACAGGGGTGGGCTCCTACGAGCAGTACTTC. It is translated as CASSTTGVGSYEQYF.

The chain uses TRBV6-1 and TRBJ1-6; 7 bases are a match to TRBD1. The CDR3 has 14 residues. Germline V lookup: CDR1 MNHNS, CDR2 SASEGT. V lost 6 bases and J lost 5; bases outside the gene matches: 4. CDR3 sequence (DNA): TGTGCCAGCAGGGGGACAGCCAATAATTCACCCCTCCACTTT. Translated, it gives CASRGTANNSPLHF.

CDR3 DNA sequence: TGTGCCAGCTCACCCTCGACTAGCGGGGGGTTCGAGCAGTACTTC. This codes for CASSPSTSGGFEQYF. The chain has TRBV18 and TRBJ2-7; 13 nucleotides agree with TRBD2. Looked up from germline, CDR1 is KGHSH and CDR2 is LQKENI. The junction had 5 bases not matched to a gene; V was cut back by 3 bases and J by 6 bases. The CDR3 is made up of 15 amino acids.

DNA of the CDR3: TGTGCCAGCAGCTTAGCCTTTACAGGGGGTCAAGATGAAAAACTGTTTTTT. It yields the protein CASSLAFTGGQDEKLFF. The chain couples TRBV7-9 to TRBJ1-4; TRBD1 matches 8 bases. CDR3 length: 17 amino acids. Germline CDR1 reads SEHNR; CDR2 reads FQNEAQ (reference sequence). Unmatched junction bases numbered 9, after V lost 0 bases and J lost 6 bases.

The chain combines TRBV6-5 with TRBJ2-7; TRBD2 agrees at 11 bases. V dropped 2 bases and J dropped 3; count of bases not matched to a gene: 6. The CDR3 runs 16 residues. Looked up from germline, CDR1 is MNHEY and CDR2 is SVGAGI. The CDR3 bases are TGTGCCAGCAGTTACGGAGGCCTAGCGGGGGGCTACGAGCAGTACTTC. As protein: CASSYGGLAGGYEQYF.